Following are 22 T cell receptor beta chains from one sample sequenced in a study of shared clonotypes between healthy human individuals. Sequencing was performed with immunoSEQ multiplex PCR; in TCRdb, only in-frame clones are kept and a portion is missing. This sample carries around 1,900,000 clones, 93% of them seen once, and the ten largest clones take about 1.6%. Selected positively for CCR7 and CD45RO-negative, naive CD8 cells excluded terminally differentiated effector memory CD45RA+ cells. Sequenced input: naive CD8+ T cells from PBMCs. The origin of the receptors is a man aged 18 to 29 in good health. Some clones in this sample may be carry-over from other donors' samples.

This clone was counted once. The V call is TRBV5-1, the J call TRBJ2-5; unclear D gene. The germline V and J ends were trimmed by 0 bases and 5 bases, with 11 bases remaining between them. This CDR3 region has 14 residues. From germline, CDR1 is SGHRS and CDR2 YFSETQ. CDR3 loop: CASSLARHSETQYF. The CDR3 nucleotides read TGCGCCAGCAGCTTGGCCCGGCATTCCGAGACCCAGTACTTC.

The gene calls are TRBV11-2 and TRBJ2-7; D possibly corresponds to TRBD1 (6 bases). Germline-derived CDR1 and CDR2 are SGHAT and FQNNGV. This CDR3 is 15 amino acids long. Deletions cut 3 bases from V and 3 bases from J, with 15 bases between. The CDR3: CASSLGRTGSYEQYF. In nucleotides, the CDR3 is TGTGCCAGCAGCTTGGGGCGTACAGGGAGCTACGAGCAGTACTTC.

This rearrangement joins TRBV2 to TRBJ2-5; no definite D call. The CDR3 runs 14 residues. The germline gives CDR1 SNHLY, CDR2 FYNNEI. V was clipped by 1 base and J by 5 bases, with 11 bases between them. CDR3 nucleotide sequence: TGTGCCAGCAGTGAAGGTGGGGAAGAGGAGACCCAGTACTTC. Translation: CASSEGGEEETQYF.

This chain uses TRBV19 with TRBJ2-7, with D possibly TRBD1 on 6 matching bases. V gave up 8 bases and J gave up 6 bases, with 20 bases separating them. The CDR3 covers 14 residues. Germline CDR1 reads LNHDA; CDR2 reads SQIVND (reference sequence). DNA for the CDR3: TGTGCCAGTGAAGGCCGGAGCAGGGGCAGCGAGCAGTACTTC. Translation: CASEGRSRGSEQYF.

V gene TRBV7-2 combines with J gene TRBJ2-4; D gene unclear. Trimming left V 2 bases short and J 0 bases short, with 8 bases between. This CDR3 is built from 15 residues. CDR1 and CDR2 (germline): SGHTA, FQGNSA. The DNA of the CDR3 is TGTGCCAGCAGCTTATGGGAAAGAGCCAAAAACATTCAGTACTTC. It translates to CASSLWERAKNIQYF.

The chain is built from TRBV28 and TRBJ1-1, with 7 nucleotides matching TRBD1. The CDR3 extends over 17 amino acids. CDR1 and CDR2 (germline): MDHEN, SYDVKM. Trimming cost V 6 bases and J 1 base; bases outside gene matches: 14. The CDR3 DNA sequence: TGTGCCAGCAGGAATGGATTGTCAGGACAGGCGAACACTGAAGCTTTCTTT. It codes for CASRNGLSGQANTEAFF.

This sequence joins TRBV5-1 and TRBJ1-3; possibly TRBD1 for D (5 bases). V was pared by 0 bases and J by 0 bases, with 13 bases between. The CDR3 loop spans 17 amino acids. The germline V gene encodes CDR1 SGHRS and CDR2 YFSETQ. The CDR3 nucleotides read TGCGCCAGCAGCTTGGTACGGGGACCCAGCTCTGGAAACACCATATATTTT. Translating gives CASSLVRGPSSGNTIYF.

This chain's CDR3 is CASIRDGYQFF. Written as DNA, the CDR3 is TGTGCCAGTATCCGGGACGGATACCAGTTCTTC. The rearrangement joins TRBV19 to TRBJ2-1, with D perhaps TRBD1 or TRBD2 (5 bases each). Germline V gene sequence: CDR1 LNHDA, CDR2 SQIVND (reference sequence). Trimming removed 7 bases at V and 13 bases at J, with 14 bases between. The length of the CDR3 is 11 residues.

The CDR3 DNA is TGTGCCAGCGCTCCTTGGACAGGGGGAGGCTACACCTTC. It encodes CASAPWTGGGYTF. This rearrangement joins TRBV28 to TRBJ1-2, with 10 bases identical to TRBD1. The CDR3 consists of 13 residues. Germline V gene lookup returns CDR1 MDHEN and CDR2 SYDVKM. The ends lost 8 bases at V and 8 bases at J; junction bases unmatched: 8.

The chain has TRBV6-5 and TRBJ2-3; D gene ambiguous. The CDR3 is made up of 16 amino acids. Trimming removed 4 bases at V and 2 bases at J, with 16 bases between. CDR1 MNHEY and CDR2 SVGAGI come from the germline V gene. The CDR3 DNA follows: TGTGCCAGCAGTTCTCAGGACCAAAAATCCACAGATACGCAGTATTTT. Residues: CASSSQDQKSTDTQYF.

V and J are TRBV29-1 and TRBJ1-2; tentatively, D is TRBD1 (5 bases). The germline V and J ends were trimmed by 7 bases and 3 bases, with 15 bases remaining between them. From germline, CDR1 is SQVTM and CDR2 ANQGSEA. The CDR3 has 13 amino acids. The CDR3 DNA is TGCAGCGCCGGGGGGGGTGACGACTATGGCTACACCTTC. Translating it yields CSAGGGDDYGYTF.

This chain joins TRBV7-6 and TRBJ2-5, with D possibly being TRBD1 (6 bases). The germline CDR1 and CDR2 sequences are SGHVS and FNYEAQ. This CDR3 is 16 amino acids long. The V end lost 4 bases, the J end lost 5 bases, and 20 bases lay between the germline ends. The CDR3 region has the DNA TGTGCCAGCAGCTACGACGTACACAGGGCCGGGGAGACCCAGTACTTC. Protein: CASSYDVHRAGETQYF.

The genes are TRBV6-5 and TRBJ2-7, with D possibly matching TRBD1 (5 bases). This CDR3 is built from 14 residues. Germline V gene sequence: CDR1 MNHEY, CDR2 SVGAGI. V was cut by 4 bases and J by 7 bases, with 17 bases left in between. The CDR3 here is CASSFAPDILEQYF. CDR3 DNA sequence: TGTGCCAGCAGTTTCGCACCGGACATTTTAGAGCAGTACTTC.

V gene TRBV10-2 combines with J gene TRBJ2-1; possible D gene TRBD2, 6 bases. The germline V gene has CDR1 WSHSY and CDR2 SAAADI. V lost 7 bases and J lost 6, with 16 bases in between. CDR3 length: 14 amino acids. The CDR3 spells CASNKGTFINEQFF. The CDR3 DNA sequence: TGCGCCAGCAATAAAGGGACTTTCATCAATGAGCAGTTCTTC.

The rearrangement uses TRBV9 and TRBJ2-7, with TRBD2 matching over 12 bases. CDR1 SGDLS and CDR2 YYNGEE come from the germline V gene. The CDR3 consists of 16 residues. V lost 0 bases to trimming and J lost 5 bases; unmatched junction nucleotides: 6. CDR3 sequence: CASSVGLAGATHEQYF. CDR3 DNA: TGTGCCAGCAGCGTAGGACTAGCGGGAGCAACCCACGAGCAGTACTTC.

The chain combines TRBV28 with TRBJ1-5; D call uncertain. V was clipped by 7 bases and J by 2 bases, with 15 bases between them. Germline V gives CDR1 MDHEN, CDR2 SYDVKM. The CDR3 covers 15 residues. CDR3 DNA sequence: TGTGCCAGCACCTTGGTGGGTGGTGGCAATCAGCCCCAGCATTTT. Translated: CASTLVGGGNQPQHF.

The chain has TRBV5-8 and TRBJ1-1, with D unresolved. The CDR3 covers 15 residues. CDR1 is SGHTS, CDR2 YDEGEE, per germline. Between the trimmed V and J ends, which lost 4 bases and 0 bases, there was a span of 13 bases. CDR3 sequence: CASSLMVGMNTEAFF. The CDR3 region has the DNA TGTGCCAGCAGCCTAATGGTGGGGATGAACACTGAAGCTTTCTTT.

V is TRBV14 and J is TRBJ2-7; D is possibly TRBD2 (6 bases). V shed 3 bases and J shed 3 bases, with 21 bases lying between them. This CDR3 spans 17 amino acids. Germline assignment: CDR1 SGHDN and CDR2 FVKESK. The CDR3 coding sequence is TGTGCCAGCAGCCAGGCCCTCTCTAGCGTCGGCCACTACGAGCAGTACTTC. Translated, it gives CASSQALSSVGHYEQYF.

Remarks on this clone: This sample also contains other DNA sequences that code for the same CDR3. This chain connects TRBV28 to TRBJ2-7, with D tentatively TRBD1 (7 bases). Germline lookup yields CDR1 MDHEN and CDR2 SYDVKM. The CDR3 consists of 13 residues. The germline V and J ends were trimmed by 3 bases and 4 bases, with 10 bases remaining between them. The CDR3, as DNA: TGTGCCAGCAGTTTCGCAGGGGGGTACGAGCAGTACTTC. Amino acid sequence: CASSFAGGYEQYF.

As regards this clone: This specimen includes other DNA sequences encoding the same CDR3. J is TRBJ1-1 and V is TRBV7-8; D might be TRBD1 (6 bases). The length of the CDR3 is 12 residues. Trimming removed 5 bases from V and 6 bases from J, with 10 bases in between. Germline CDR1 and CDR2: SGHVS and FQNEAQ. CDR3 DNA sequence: TGTGCCAGCAGCGGCAGGGGAGCTGAAGCTTTCTTT. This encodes CASSGRGAEAFF.

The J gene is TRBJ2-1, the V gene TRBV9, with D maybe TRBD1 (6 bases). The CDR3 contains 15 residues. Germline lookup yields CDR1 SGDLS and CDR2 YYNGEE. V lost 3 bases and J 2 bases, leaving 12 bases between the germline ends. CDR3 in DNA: TGTGCCAGCAGCGCCGGGACAACCGCCTACAATGAGCAGTTCTTC. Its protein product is CASSAGTTAYNEQFF.

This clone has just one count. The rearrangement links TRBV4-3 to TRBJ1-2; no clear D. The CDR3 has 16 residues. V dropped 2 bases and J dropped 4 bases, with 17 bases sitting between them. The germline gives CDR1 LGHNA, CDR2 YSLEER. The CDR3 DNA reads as TGCGCCAGCAGCCAAAAACTTGGAGGCTGGGGCTATGGCTACACCTTC. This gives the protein CASSQKLGGWGYGYTF.